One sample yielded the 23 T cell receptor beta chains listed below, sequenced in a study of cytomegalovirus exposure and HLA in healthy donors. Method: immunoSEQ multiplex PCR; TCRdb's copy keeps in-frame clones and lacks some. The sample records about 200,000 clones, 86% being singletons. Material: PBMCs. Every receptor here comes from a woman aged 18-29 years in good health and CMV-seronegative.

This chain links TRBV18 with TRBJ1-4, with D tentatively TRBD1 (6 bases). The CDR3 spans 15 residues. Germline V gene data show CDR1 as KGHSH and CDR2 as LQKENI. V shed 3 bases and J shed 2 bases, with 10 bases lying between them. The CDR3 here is CASSPQGMTNEKLFF. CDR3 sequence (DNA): TGTGCCAGCTCACCGCAGGGGATGACTAATGAAAAACTGTTTTTT.

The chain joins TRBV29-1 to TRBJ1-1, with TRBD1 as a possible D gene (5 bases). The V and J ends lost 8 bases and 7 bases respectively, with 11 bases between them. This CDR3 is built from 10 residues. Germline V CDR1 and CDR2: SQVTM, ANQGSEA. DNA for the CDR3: TGCAGCTTTCGGCAGGGTGAAGCTTTCTTT. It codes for CSFRQGEAFF.

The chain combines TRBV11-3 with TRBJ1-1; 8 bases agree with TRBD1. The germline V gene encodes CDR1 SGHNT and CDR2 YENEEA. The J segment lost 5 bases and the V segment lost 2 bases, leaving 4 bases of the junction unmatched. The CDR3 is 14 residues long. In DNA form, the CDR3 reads TGTGCCAGCAGCTTACAGGGGGCTGGAACTGAAGCTTTCTTT. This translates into CASSLQGAGTEAFF. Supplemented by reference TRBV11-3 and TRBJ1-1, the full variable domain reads EAGVVQSPRYKIIEKKQPVAFWCNPISGHNTLYWYLQNLGQGPELLIRYENEEAVDDSQLPKDRFSAERLKGVDSTLKIQPAELGDSAVYLCASSLQGAGTEAFFGQGTRLTVV.

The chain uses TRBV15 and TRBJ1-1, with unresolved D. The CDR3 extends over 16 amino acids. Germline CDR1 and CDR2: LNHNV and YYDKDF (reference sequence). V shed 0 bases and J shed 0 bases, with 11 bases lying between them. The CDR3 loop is CATSRDWRVLNTEAFF. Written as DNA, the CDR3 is TGTGCCACCAGCAGAGATTGGCGGGTTCTGAACACTGAAGCTTTCTTT. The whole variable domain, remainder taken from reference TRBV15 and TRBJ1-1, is DAMVIQNPRYQVTQFGKPVTLSCSQTLNHNVMYWYQQKSSQAPKLLFHYYDKDFNNEADTPDNFQSRRPNTSFCFLDIRSPGLGDTAMYLCATSRDWRVLNTEAFFGQGTRLTVV.

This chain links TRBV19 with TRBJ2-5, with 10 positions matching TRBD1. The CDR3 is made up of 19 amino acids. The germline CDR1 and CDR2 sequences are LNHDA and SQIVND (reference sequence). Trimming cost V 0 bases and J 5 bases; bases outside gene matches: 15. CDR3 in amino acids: CASSIEFYVRTGGDETQYF. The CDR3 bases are TGTGCCAGTAGTATAGAGTTTTATGTTAGGACAGGGGGTGATGAGACCCAGTACTTC. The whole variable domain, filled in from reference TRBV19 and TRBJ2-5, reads DGGITQSPKYLFRKEGQNVTLSCEQNLNHDAMYWYRQDPGQGLRLIYYSQIVNDFQKGDIAEGYSVSREKKESFPLTVTSAQKNPTAFYLCASSIEFYVRTGGDETQYFGPGTRLLVL.

The DNA of the CDR3 is TGTGCCAGCAGCAACGGCGACAGGGACGATGAAAAACTGTTTTTT. This codes for CASSNGDRDDEKLFF. J is TRBJ1-4 and V is TRBV2; 7 nucleotides match TRBD1. Germline CDR1 is SNHLY and CDR2 is FYNNEI. CDR3 length equals 15 residues. With V trimmed by 6 bases and J by 6 bases, 10 bases remained unmatched.

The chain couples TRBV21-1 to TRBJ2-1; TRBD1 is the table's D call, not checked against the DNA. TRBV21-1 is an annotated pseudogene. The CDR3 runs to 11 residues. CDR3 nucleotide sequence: TGTGCCAGCGGAAGGGGCGCCCGGCAGTTCTTC. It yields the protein CASGRGARQFF.

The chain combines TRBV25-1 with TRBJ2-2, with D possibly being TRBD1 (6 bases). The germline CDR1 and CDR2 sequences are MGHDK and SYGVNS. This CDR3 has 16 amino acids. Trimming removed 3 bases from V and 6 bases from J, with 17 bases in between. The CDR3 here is CASSEVTGTIAGELFF. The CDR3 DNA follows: TGTGCCAGCAGTGAGGTGACAGGAACGATTGCCGGGGAGCTGTTTTTT.

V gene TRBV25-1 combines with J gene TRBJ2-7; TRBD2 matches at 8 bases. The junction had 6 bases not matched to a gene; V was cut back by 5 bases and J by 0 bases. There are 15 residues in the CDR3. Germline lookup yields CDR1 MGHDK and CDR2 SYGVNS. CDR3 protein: CASSSSGVSSYEQYF. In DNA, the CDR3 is TGTGCCAGCAGTAGTAGCGGGGTGAGCTCCTACGAGCAGTACTTC.

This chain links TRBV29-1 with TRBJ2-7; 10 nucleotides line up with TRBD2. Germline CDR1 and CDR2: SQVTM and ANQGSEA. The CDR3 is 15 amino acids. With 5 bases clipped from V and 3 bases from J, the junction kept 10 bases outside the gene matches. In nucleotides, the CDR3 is TGCAGCGTTTACCTAGCGGGAGATTCATACTACGAGCAGTACTTC. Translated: CSVYLAGDSYYEQYF.

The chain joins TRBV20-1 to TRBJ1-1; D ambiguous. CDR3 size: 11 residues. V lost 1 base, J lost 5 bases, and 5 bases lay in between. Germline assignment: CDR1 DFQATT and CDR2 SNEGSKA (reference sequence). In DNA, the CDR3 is TGCAGTGCTAGAGTTATTACTGAAGCTTTCTTT. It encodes CSARVITEAFF.

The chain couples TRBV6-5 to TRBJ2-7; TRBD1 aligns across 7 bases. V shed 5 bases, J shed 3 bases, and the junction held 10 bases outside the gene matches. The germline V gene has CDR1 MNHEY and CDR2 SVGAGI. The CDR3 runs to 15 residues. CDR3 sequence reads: CASSTPQGIRYEQYF. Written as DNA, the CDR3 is TGTGCCAGCAGTACCCCACAGGGGATACGCTACGAGCAGTACTTC.

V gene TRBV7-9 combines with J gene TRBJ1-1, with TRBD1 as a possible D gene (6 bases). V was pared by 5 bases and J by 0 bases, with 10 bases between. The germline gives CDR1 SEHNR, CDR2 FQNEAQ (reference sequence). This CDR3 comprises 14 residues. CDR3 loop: CASSVRTVNTEAFF. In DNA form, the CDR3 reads TGTGCCAGCAGCGTAAGGACAGTGAACACTGAAGCTTTCTTT.

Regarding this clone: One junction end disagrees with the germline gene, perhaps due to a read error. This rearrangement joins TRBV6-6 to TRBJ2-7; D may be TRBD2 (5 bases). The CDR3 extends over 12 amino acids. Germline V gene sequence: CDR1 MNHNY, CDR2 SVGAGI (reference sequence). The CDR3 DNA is TGTGCCAGCAGTTACTCGAGAGGGCAGGCCGTCTTC. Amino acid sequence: CASSYSRGQAVF.

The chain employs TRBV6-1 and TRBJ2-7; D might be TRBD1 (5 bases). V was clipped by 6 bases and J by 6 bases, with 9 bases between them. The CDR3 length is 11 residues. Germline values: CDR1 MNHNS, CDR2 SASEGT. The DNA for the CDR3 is TGTGCCAGCAGCAGGGTCCGCGAGCAGTACTTC. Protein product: CASSRVREQYF.

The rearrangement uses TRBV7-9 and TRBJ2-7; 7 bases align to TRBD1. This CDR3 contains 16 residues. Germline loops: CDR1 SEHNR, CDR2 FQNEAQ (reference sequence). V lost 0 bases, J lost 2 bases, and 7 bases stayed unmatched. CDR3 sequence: CASSLAGQGDPYEQYF. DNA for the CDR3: TGTGCCAGCAGCTTAGCGGGGCAGGGGGATCCCTACGAGCAGTACTTC.

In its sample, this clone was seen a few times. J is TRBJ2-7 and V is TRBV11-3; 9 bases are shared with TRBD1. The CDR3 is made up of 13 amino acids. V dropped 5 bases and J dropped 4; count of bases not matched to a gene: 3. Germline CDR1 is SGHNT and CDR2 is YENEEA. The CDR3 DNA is TGTGCCAGCAGCCACGACAGGGGGTACGAGCAGTACTTC. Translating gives CASSHDRGYEQYF.

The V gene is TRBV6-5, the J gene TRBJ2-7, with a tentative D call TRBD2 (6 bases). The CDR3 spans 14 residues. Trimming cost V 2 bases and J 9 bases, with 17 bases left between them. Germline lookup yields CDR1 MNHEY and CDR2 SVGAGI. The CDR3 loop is CASSYTSMALSQYF. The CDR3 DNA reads TGTGCCAGCAGTTACACTAGCATGGCCCTGTCGCAGTACTTC.

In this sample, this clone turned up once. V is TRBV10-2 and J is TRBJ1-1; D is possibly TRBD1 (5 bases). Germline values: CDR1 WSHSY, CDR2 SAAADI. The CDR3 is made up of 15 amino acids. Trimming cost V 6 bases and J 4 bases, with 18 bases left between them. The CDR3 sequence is CASSSPSSGSTEAFF. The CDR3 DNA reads TGCGCCAGCAGCTCCCCCAGTTCAGGGTCCACTGAAGCTTTCTTT.

The CDR3 nucleotides read TGTGCCATCAGTGAGAACAGGGTGAGTACTGAAGCTTTCTTT. Amino acids: CAISENRVSTEAFF. The gene calls are TRBV10-3 and TRBJ1-1; TRBD1 might be the D (6 bases). The CDR3 extends over 14 amino acids. V was cut by 2 bases and J by 5 bases, with 12 bases left in between. Germline V gene sequence: CDR1 ENHRY, CDR2 SYGVKD.

CDR3: CASSLPGQGAYGEQFF. CDR3 sequence (DNA): TGCGCCAGCAGCTTGCCGGGACAGGGGGCTTACGGTGAGCAGTTCTTC. The chain links TRBV5-1 to TRBJ2-1; 12 bases match TRBD1. Germline loops: CDR1 SGHRS, CDR2 YFSETQ. The CDR3 extends over 16 amino acids. V lost 1 base to trimming and J lost 9 bases; unmatched junction nucleotides: 8.

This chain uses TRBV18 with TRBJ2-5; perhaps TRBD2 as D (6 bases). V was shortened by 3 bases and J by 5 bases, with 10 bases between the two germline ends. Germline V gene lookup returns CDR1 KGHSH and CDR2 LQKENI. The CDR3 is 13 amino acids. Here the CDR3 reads CASSPGGGETQYF. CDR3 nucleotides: TGTGCCAGCTCACCGGGGGGTGGCGAGACCCAGTACTTC.

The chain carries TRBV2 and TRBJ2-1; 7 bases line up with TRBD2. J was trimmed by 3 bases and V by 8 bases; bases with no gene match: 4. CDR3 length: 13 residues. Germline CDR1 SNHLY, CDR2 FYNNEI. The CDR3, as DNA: TGTGCCAGCGGGGGGGAGATCTACAATGAGCAGTTCTTC. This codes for CASGGEIYNEQFF. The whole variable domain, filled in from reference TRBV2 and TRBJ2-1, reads EPEVTQTPSHQVTQMGQEVILRCVPISNHLYFYWYRQILGQKVEFLVSFYNNEISEKSEIFDDQFSVERPDGSNFTLKIRSTKLEDSAMYFCASGGEIYNEQFFGPGTRLTVL.